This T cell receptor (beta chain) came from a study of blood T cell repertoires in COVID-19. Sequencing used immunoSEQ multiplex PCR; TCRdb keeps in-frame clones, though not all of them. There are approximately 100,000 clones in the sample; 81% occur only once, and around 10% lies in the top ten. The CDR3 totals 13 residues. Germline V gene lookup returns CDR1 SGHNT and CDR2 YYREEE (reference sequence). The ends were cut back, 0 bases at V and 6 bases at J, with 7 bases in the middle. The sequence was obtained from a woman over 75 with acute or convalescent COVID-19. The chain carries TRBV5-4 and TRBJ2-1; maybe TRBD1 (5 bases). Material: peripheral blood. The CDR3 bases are TGTGCCAGCAGCTTGGATCAGGGCAATGAGCAGTTCTTC. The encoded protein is CASSLDQGNEQFF.